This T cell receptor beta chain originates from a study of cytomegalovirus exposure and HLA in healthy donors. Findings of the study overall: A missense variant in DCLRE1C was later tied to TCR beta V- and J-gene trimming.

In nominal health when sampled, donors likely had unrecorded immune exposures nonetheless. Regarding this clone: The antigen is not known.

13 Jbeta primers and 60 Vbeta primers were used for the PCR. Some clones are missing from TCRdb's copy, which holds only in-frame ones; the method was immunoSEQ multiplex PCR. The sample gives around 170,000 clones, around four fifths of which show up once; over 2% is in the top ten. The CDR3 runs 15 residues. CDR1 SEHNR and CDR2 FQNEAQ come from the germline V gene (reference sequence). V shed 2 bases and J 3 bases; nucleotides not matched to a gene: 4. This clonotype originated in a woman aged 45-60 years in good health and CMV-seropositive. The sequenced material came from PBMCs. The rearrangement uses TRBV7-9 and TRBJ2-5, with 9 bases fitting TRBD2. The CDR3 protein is CASSLLAGSKETQYF. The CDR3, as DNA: TGTGCCAGCAGCTTACTAGCGGGGAGCAAAGAGACCCAGTACTTC. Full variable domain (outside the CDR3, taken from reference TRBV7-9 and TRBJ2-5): DTGVSQNPRHKITKRGQNVTFRCDPISEHNRLYWYRQTLGQGPEFLTYFQNEAQLEKSRLLSDRFSAERPKGSFSTLEIQRTEQGDSAMYLCASSLLAGSKETQYFGPGTRLLVL.